This TCR beta chain was sequenced during a study of siplizumab effects on memory and regulatory T cells. Only in-frame clones appear in the TCRdb table, and some are missing; sequencing was by immunoSEQ multiplex PCR. The sample has fewer than 70,000 clones, 88% seen once. The V gene end was trimmed by 1 base and the J gene end by 4 bases; junction bases not matched to a gene: 10. CDR3 length: 18 amino acids. In germline, CDR1 is MDHEN, CDR2 SYDVKM. Judged by abundance, this clone is medium-sized (0.01 to 0.1%). The specimen was Tregs sorted from blood. The chain recombines TRBV28 with TRBJ2-3; 11 bases are shared with TRBD2. This TCR was sampled from a human donor in good health. CDR3 residues: CASSLSSRLAGIPDTQYF. DNA for the CDR3: TGTGCCAGCAGTTTATCTTCCCGACTAGCGGGAATCCCAGATACGCAGTATTTT.